These 29 T cell receptor beta chains originate from one sample sequenced in a study of cytomegalovirus exposure and HLA in healthy donors. The PCR contained 60 Vbeta and 13 Jbeta primers. Clones were read by immunoSEQ multiplex PCR, and TCRdb kept only the in-frame ones, dropping some. There are 180,000 or so clones in the sample; 75% to 85% occur only once, and roughly 3.6% lies in the top ten. The sample taken for sequencing was PBMCs. Every receptor here comes from an older woman in good health and CMV-seropositive.

The chain joins TRBV27 to TRBJ2-7; TRBD2 matches at 10 bases. The J segment lost 2 bases and the V segment lost 3 bases, leaving 4 bases of the junction unmatched. In germline, CDR1 is MNHEY, CDR2 SMNVEV (reference sequence). CDR3 size: 15 residues. CDR3 DNA sequence: TGTGCCAGCAGTTTGAGTAGCGGGGGGACCTACGAGCAGTACTTC. This translates into CASSLSSGGTYEQYF.

This clone was observed a few times. This chain joins TRBV7-2 and TRBJ2-5; unclear D gene. The CDR3 contains 14 residues. Germline V lookup: CDR1 SGHTA, CDR2 FQGNSA. The ends were cut back, 1 base at V and 0 bases at J, with 6 bases in the middle. Here the CDR3 reads CASSLVAYQETQYF. DNA of the CDR3: TGTGCCAGCAGCTTAGTCGCGTACCAAGAGACCCAGTACTTC.

This chain connects TRBV6-5 to TRBJ2-3, with D perhaps matching TRBD1 (5 bases). V was clipped by 5 bases and J by 0 bases, with 12 bases between them. Germline-derived CDR1 and CDR2 are MNHEY and SVGAGI. CDR3 length equals 15 residues. The CDR3 DNA sequence: TGTGCCAGCAGTCCCCCGGACATGAGCACAGATACGCAGTATTTT. Translated, it gives CASSPPDMSTDTQYF.

Only a few counts were recorded for this clone. The chain couples TRBV27 to TRBJ2-3; TRBD1 matches at 9 bases. The CDR3 is 14 amino acids. The V gene end was trimmed by 4 bases and the J gene end by 4 bases; junction bases not matched to a gene: 3. Looked up from germline, CDR1 is MNHEY and CDR2 is SMNVEV (reference sequence). CDR3 coding DNA: TGTGCCAGCAGTTCCAACAGGGGGCCAGATACGCAGTATTTT. This sequence encodes CASSSNRGPDTQYF.

The rearrangement links TRBV5-6 to TRBJ2-2; maybe TRBD1 (6 bases). The CDR3 spans 15 residues. V was cut by 1 base and J by 1 base, with 8 bases left in between. Germline CDR1 and CDR2: SGHDT and YYEEEE. The CDR3 region is CASSLRDKNTGELFF. The DNA of the CDR3 is TGTGCCAGCAGCTTGCGGGACAAGAACACCGGGGAGCTGTTTTTT.

This sequence joins TRBV27 and TRBJ2-1, with 10 bases that match TRBD1. Germline trimming cut 6 bases from V and 1 base from J; bases unmatched to any gene: 3. The germline V gene encodes CDR1 MNHEY and CDR2 SMNVEV (reference sequence). The CDR3 sequence is 15 residues long. As DNA, the CDR3 is TGTGCCAGCAGGAGGACAGGGGGGTCCTACAATGAGCAGTTCTTC. Translating it yields CASRRTGGSYNEQFF.

This chain links TRBV15 with TRBJ2-3; TRBD2 aligns across 12 bases. This CDR3 is 17 amino acids long. Germline values: CDR1 LNHNV, CDR2 YYDKDF (reference sequence). With V trimmed by 1 base and J by 6 bases, 8 bases remained unmatched. CDR3 nucleotide sequence: TGTGCCACCAGCAGAGGAATCCTAGCGGGGGGGATGGATACGCAGTATTTT. As protein: CATSRGILAGGMDTQYF.

CDR3 loop: CASSLEAGGVMETQYF. The CDR3 nucleotides are TGTGCCAGCAGCTTAGAGGCAGGGGGCGTCATGGAGACCCAGTACTTC. The chain combines TRBV7-2 with TRBJ2-5, with 8 bases that match TRBD1. There are 16 residues in the CDR3. Germline lookup yields CDR1 SGHTA and CDR2 FQGNSA. Losses at the gene ends were 1 base for V and 5 bases for J; bases not matched to a gene: 9.

The J gene is TRBJ1-6, the V gene TRBV30, with D perhaps TRBD1 (5 bases). This CDR3 spans 13 amino acids. Trimming left V 2 bases short and J 6 bases short, with 8 bases between. Germline CDR1 GTSNPN, CDR2 SVGIG (reference sequence). As DNA, the CDR3 is TGTGCCTGGAGTCTAAGGGGTAATTCACCCCTCCACTTT. Translating it yields CAWSLRGNSPLHF. Full variable domain (missing parts from reference TRBV30 and TRBJ1-6): SQTIHQWPATLVQPVGSPLSLECTVEGTSNPNLYWYRQAAGRGLQLLFYSVGIGQISSEVPQNLSASRPQDRQFILSSKKLLLSDSGFYLCAWSLRGNSPLHFGNGTRLTVT.

The chain has TRBV20-1 and TRBJ2-7, with D uncertain. The CDR3 is 11 residues long. CDR1 DFQATT and CDR2 SNEGSKA come from the germline V gene (reference sequence). The V end lost 0 bases, the J end lost 7 bases, and 7 bases lay between the germline ends. The chain's CDR3 is CSARDWPEQYF. The CDR3 DNA is TGCAGTGCTAGAGATTGGCCAGAGCAGTACTTC.

The chain is built from TRBV5-1 and TRBJ2-5; a possible D gene is TRBD1 (5 bases). Germline V gene lookup returns CDR1 SGHRS and CDR2 YFSETQ. The CDR3 totals 13 residues. Trimming removed 4 bases at V and 5 bases at J, with 12 bases between. As DNA, the CDR3 is TGCGCCAGCAGCCCTAAGGGGTTGGAGACCCAGTACTTC. Residues: CASSPKGLETQYF.

The chain uses TRBV2 and TRBJ2-1, with D unresolved. The germline CDR1 and CDR2 sequences are SNHLY and FYNNEI. The CDR3 covers 12 residues. Between the trimmed V and J ends, which lost 3 bases and 6 bases, there was a span of 6 bases. The CDR3 DNA is TGTGCCAGCAGTGACTACAGCAATGAGCAGTTCTTC. This gives the protein CASSDYSNEQFF.

This chain uses TRBV29-1 with TRBJ2-7, with 10 bases fitting TRBD1. The CDR3 length is 13 residues. Germline trimming cut 4 bases from V and 4 bases from J; bases unmatched to any gene: 4. Germline V lookup: CDR1 SQVTM, CDR2 ANQGSEA. DNA for the CDR3: TGCAGCGTTGGACAGGGGGCATTTTACGAGCAGTACTTC. It is translated as CSVGQGAFYEQYF.

The genes are TRBV14 and TRBJ2-7, with D perhaps TRBD1 (5 bases). Germline V lookup: CDR1 SGHDN, CDR2 FVKESK. Deletions cut 4 bases from V and 2 bases from J, with 12 bases between. CDR3 length: 14 residues. The CDR3 spells CASSPLTVAYEQYF. The CDR3 bases are TGTGCCAGCAGCCCACTGACAGTAGCCTACGAGCAGTACTTC.

The chain combines TRBV7-2 with TRBJ2-7; 9 positions match TRBD2. Trimming at V came to 1 base and at J to 4 bases, leaving 5 bases not matched to a gene. Per the germline V gene, CDR1 is SGHTA and CDR2 is FQGNSA. The CDR3 runs 15 residues. The CDR3, as DNA: TGTGCCAGCAGCTTAGAGGCGGGAGGGCCTTACGAGCAGTACTTC. This gives the protein CASSLEAGGPYEQYF.

The chain employs TRBV7-7 and TRBJ2-1; 13 bases map to TRBD2. The germline CDR1 and CDR2 sequences are SSHAT and FNYEAQ (reference sequence). The length of the CDR3 is 15 residues. V shed 5 bases and J 7 bases; nucleotides not matched to a gene: 5. The CDR3 spells CASSRLAGGGNEQFF. The CDR3 region has the DNA TGTGCCAGCAGCCGACTAGCGGGGGGAGGAAATGAGCAGTTCTTC.

The sample holds one count of this clone. The V gene is TRBV9, the J gene TRBJ2-1; TRBD2 might be the D (6 bases). Germline V CDR1 and CDR2: SGDLS, YYNGEE. The ends were cut back, 0 bases at V and 9 bases at J, with 10 bases in the middle. The CDR3 length is 13 residues. The CDR3: CASSVVGGSEQFF. CDR3 coding DNA: TGTGCCAGCAGCGTAGTGGGGGGAAGTGAGCAGTTCTTC.

The table lists this clone with a count of one. The chain is built from TRBV13 and TRBJ2-1, with 7 bases fitting TRBD2. J lost 3 bases, V lost 2 bases, and 7 bases had no gene match. The germline V gene has CDR1 PRHDT and CDR2 FYEKMQ (reference sequence). This CDR3 has 16 amino acids. CDR3 region: CASSLRLGTNYNEQFF. The CDR3 coding sequence is TGTGCCAGCAGCTTAAGGCTGGGGACTAACTACAATGAGCAGTTCTTC. Full variable domain (rest looked up from reference TRBV13 and TRBJ2-1): AAGVIQSPRHLIKEKRETATLKCYPIPRHDTVYWYQQGPGQDPQFLISFYEKMQSDKGSIPDRFSAQQFSDYHSELNMSSLELGDSALYFCASSLRLGTNYNEQFFGPGTRLTVL.

This chain links TRBV7-8 with TRBJ2-3, with 11 bases fitting TRBD1. CDR1 is SGHVS, CDR2 FQNEAQ, per germline. This CDR3 has 17 amino acids. With 1 base clipped from V and 0 bases from J, the junction kept 3 bases outside the gene matches. The CDR3 here is CASSLGRDRGSTDTQYF. The DNA for the CDR3 is TGTGCCAGCAGCTTAGGCCGGGACAGGGGGAGCACAGATACGCAGTATTTT.

This rearrangement joins TRBV27 to TRBJ1-5, with D unclear. Trimming left V 2 bases short and J 6 bases short, with 11 bases between. The CDR3 is 14 amino acids. Germline V gives CDR1 MNHEY, CDR2 SMNVEV (reference sequence). The DNA for the CDR3 is TGTGCCAGCAGTTTAGGGCAGTTTACTCAGCCCCAGCATTTT. Translating gives CASSLGQFTQPQHF.

This clone has a handful of counts. This chain uses TRBV4-3 with TRBJ2-2; 10 positions agree with TRBD1. Trimming removed 7 bases from V and 7 bases from J; junction bases left unmatched: 15. In germline, CDR1 is LGHNA, CDR2 YSLEER. This CDR3 spans 17 amino acids. The CDR3 nucleotides are TGCGCCAGCAAGTATTACCTTGGACAGGGGGATGGCGGGGAGCTGTTTTTT. It specifies CASKYYLGQGDGGELFF.

The rearrangement links TRBV5-1 to TRBJ2-3; 8 nucleotides align to TRBD2. This CDR3 comprises 18 residues. V lost 4 bases, J lost 4 bases, and 17 bases stayed unmatched. Germline CDR1 SGHRS, CDR2 YFSETQ. The CDR3 protein is CASSTFLTSGGAPDTQYF. CDR3 DNA: TGCGCCAGCAGCACCTTCTTAACTAGCGGTGGCGCACCAGATACGCAGTATTTT. The full variable domain, rest sourced from reference TRBV5-1 and TRBJ2-3, is KAGVTQTPRYLIKTRGQQVTLSCSPISGHRSVSWYQQTPGQGLQFLFEYFSETQRNKGNFPGRFSGRQFSNSRSEMNVSTLELGDSALYLCASSTFLTSGGAPDTQYFGPGTRLTVL.

This clone was seen just once. The V gene is TRBV23-1, the J gene TRBJ1-2, with D possibly being TRBD1 (6 bases). TRBV23-1 qualifies as an ORF whose function is uncertain. CDR3 length equals 17 residues. With 2 bases removed from V and 2 bases from J, the gap between germline ends came to 18 bases. CDR3 protein: CASSQVTTGFVNYGYTF. CDR3 in DNA: TGCGCCAGCAGTCAAGTCACCACAGGGTTTGTAAACTATGGCTACACCTTC.

This clone was seen a handful of times. V is TRBV27 and J is TRBJ1-1, with D maybe TRBD1 (5 bases). The CDR3 consists of 13 residues. V shed 2 bases and J shed 2 bases, with 6 bases lying between them. Germline V gives CDR1 MNHEY, CDR2 SMNVEV (reference sequence). CDR3 sequence (DNA): TGTGCCAGCAGTTTACAGGGAAACACTGAAGCTTTCTTT. The encoded protein is CASSLQGNTEAFF.

Comment on this clone: The junction does not match germline at one end; this may be a read error. The rearrangement joins TRBV30 to TRBJ1-2; D is undetermined. CDR3 length: 8 residues. CDR1 is GTSNPN and CDR2 is SVGIG in the germline V gene (reference sequence). CDR3 residues: CAWSDRSF. The CDR3 DNA follows: TGTGCCTGGAGTGACAGATCCTTC.

DNA of the CDR3: TGTGCCAGCAGTGGTGCTGGCAACTATGGCTACACCTTC. It specifies CASSGAGNYGYTF. The V call is TRBV2, the J call TRBJ1-2, with unresolved D. The germline gives CDR1 SNHLY, CDR2 FYNNEI. V shed 4 bases and J shed 2 bases, with 8 bases lying between them. CDR3 length: 13 amino acids.

The chain couples TRBV18 to TRBJ1-5; D unresolved. Deletions cut 6 bases from V and 9 bases from J, with 21 bases between. Germline CDR1 KGHSH, CDR2 LQKENI. This CDR3 has 15 residues. The DNA of the CDR3 is TGTGCCAGCTCGGCCGGGAAGCTTCCCGAGTGGCCCCAGCATTTT. Protein: CASSAGKLPEWPQHF.

V usage is TRBV10-3 and J usage is TRBJ1-2; tentatively, D is TRBD1 (6 bases). The CDR3 consists of 13 residues. Between the trimmed V and J ends, which lost 11 bases and 6 bases, there was a span of 19 bases. Germline lookup yields CDR1 ENHRY and CDR2 SYGVKD. The CDR3 region has the DNA TGTGCCTCTGTGGGGGCTTCTATCGATGGCTACACCTTC. Translation: CASVGASIDGYTF.

V usage is TRBV5-4 and J usage is TRBJ2-7, with a tentative D call TRBD1 (5 bases). CDR3 length: 15 residues. V lost 2 bases and J 5 bases, leaving 17 bases between the germline ends. The germline gives CDR1 SGHNT, CDR2 YYREEE (reference sequence). The CDR3 sequence: CASSFPLGQSHEQYF. The CDR3 coding sequence is TGTGCCAGCAGCTTTCCTTTAGGACAATCCCACGAGCAGTACTTC.